This TCR beta chain is from a study of blood T cell repertoires in COVID-19. Overall study context: Some COVID-19 samples were acute and others convalescent; all came from the United States, Italy and Spain. T cells, B-cell-depleted T cells, or PBMCs supplied cDNA or gDNA.

V lost 11 bases, J lost 15 bases, and 35 bases lay in between. The CDR3 runs 16 residues. The germline gives CDR1 LNHDA, CDR2 SQIVND (reference sequence). The repertoire was sequenced with immunoSEQ multiplex PCR; TCRdb's copy has only in-frame clones and lacks some. The profile shows more than 95,000 clones, roughly four fifths of them singletons. The chain employs TRBV19 and TRBJ1-5; the D gene is possibly TRBD1 (5 bases). Input material: peripheral blood. The receptor's source is an elderly woman with active or convalescent COVID-19. CDR3 in amino acids: CAPRKAGQELSGFGHF. Written as DNA, the CDR3 is TGTGCCCCTAGGAAGGCGGGGCAAGAGTTATCGGGGTTTGGGCATTTT.